This TCR beta chain was documented in a study of a mutant IDH1 vaccine in newly diagnosed glioma. Study background: Every participant had undergone radiotherapy, temozolomide, or both before, and most underwent both. Study observations and caveats: The vaccine induced immune responses, and these occurred in about 93% of patients.

Time point reported: baseline, week 1 (first vaccination visit). Treatment described: pre-vaccination baseline after standard-of-care therapy. Concerning this clone: Its antigen is undetermined.

Sequencing was performed with immunoSEQ multiplex PCR; in TCRdb, only in-frame clones are kept and a portion is missing. The sample holds 92,000 or so clones, more than 65% seen once. The V and J ends lost 5 bases and 4 bases respectively, with 14 bases between them. There are 14 residues in the CDR3. CDR1 LNHDA and CDR2 SQIVND come from the germline V gene (reference sequence). The sequencing here drew on PBMCs, taken from a glioma patient treated with radiotherapy, temozolomide or both. The receptor was isolated from a man aged 40-55 years with glioma. Some clones in this sample may be carry-over from other donors' samples. The V and J genes are TRBV19 and TRBJ1-2; maybe TRBD1 (6 bases). CDR3 sequence reads: CASSPRQVAYGYTF. For the CDR3, the DNA is TGTGCCAGTAGTCCACGACAGGTAGCCTATGGCTACACCTTC.